This T cell receptor beta chain was recorded in a study of blood T cell repertoires in COVID-19. This CDR3 contains 17 residues. CDR1 is LNHDA, CDR2 SQIVND, per germline (reference sequence). The V and J ends lost 3 bases and 0 bases respectively, with 15 bases between them. TCRdb's table, derived via immunoSEQ multiplex PCR, lists solely in-frame clones and lacks some. The sample lists fewer than 650,000 clones; 85% to 90% were seen once. This clone came up once. The sequenced material came from peripheral blood. The clonotype was recovered from a woman between 45 and 60 years old with COVID-19, enrolled during active disease. The chain links TRBV19 to TRBJ1-3; D possibly corresponds to TRBD1 (6 bases). The CDR3 DNA reads TGTGCCAGTAGTATTCCGCAGGGGATTTTCTCTGGAAACACCATATATTTT. This encodes CASSIPQGIFSGNTIYF.